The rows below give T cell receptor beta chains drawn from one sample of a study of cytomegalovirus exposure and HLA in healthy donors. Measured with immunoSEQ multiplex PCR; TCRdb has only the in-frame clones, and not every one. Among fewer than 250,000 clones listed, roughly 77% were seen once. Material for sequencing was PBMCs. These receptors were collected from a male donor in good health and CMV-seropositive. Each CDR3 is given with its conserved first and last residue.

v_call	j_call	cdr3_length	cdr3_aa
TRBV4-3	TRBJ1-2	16	CASSQDSVVANYGYTF
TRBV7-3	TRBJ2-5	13	CASSLEVGETQYF
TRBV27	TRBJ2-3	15	CASSQGARLGPTQYF
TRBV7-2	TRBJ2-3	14	CASRPRGSPDTQYF
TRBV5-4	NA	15	CASSSPGQPTYEQYF
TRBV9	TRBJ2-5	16	CASSDKSGTRQETQYF
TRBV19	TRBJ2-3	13	CASSLGGTDTQYF
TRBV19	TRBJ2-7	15	CASSKLGTGAYEQYF
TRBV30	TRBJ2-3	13	CAWNKIRVDTQYF
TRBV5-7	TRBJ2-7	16	CASSVFPGLPSYEQYF
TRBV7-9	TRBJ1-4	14	CASGLRDRGEKLFF
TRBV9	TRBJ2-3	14	CASKRDTSTDTQYF
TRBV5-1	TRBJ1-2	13	CASSSTGQYGYTF
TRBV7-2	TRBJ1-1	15	CASRRQGAENTEAFF
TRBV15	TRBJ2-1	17	CATSRGPTSGSFNEQFF
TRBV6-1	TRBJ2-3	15	CASIRAGVSSDTQYF
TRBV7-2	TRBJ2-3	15	CASRRGGRDTDTQYF
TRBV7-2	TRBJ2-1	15	CASSLLAGGNNEQFF
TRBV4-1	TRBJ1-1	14	CASSQPTGSTEAFF
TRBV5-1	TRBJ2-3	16	CASSLLGGGSTDTQYF
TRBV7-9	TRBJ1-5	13	CASSRDGGQPQHF
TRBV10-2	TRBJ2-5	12	CASGVSQETQYF
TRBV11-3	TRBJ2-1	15	CASSLSTRAYNEQFF
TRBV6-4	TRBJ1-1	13	CASSSDRGAEAFF
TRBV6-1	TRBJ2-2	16	CASSVQAGPPTGELFF
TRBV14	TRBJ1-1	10	CASSLFEAFF
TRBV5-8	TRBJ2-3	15	CASSFAGASTDTQYF
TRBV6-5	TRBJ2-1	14	CASSKGEGYNEQFF
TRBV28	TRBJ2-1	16	CASRTYLAGGFNEQFF
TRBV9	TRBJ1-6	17	CASSPRQGSIADSPLHF
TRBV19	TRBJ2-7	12	CASSPGRYEQYF
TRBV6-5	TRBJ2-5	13	CASSQTGEETQYF
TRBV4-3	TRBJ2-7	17	CASSQDSRLAGDSEQYF
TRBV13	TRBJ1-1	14	CASSFRGMNTEAFF
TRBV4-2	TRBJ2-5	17	CASSQGGDSGGQETQYF
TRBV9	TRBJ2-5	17	CASSVGRGAGGGETQYF
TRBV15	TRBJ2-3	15	CATSRVRESTDTQYF
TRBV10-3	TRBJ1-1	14	CAISEAGVNTEAFF
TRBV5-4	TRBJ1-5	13	CASSERGGGSEHF
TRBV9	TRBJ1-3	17	CASSVANGRDSGNTIYF
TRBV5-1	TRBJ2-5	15	CASSLQGAYQETQYF
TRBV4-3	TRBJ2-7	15	CASSQGTVSSYEQYF
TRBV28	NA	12	CASSYSSYEQYF
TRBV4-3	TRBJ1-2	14	CASSQGSGGNGYTF
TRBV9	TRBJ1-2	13	CASSVGRGYGYTF
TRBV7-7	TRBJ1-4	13	CASSSGTAEKLFF
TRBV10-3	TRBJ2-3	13	CAISPQDTDTQYF
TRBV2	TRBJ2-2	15	CASRIAEPNTGELFF
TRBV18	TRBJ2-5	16	CASSPNGRGRGETQYF
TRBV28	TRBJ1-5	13	CASSFPGLGPQHF
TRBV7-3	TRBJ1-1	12	CASSVDGSEAFF
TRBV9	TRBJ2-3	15	CASSPRGDGSDTQYF
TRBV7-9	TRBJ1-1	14	CASSSGQVNTEAFF
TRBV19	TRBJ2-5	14	CASRRGSSGETQYF
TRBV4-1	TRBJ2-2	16	CASSQGNRGWAGELFF